This TCR beta chain appears in the sequencing data of a study of cytomegalovirus exposure and HLA in healthy donors. Study-wide findings and caveats: HLA allele associations emerged for around 16,000 TCR beta sequences in a later analysis, at 0.05 false discovery rate.

Germline V lookup: CDR1 SQVTM, CDR2 ANQGSEA. Unmatched junction bases numbered 6, after V lost 7 bases and J lost 4 bases. The CDR3 totals 13 residues. Use of 60 Vbeta and 13 Jbeta primers characterized the PCR. The assay was immunoSEQ multiplex PCR, and TCRdb's table has in-frame clones only and misses some. The table shows around 130,000 clones, with roughly 88% occurring only once. With regard to this clone: Antigen specificity is unknown.

The receptor comes from a woman between 40 and 55 years old in good health and CMV-seronegative. The chain is built from TRBV29-1 and TRBJ2-3; TRBD1 agrees at 9 bases. Sequences were obtained from PBMCs. As DNA, the CDR3 is TGCAGCGCCGGGGACAGGGTGGCAGATACGCAGTATTTT. This gives the protein CSAGDRVADTQYF.